This TCR beta chain originates from a study of PD-1 blockade in classical Hodgkin lymphoma. Study context: Intravenous delivery of nivolumab at 3 mg/kg to patients occurred every 2 weeks. Findings of the study overall: CD4+ TCR diversity, unlike CD8+, rose significantly by C4D1. Similar baseline diversity was found in complete responders and newly diagnosed patients. Repertoire difference causes, possibly disease activity or prior therapy, remain undefined.

Produced via immunoSEQ multiplex PCR; TCRdb's table is partial and in-frame only. Among roughly 50,000 clones listed, 86% were seen once. The time point was: cycle 4 day 1 (C4D1), after around six weeks of nivolumab. Every patient had relapsed following autologous stem cell transplantation, and cohorts differed in brentuximab vedotin exposure. This clone was recorded once. What it binds is not known. The sequence derives from a human donor with classical Hodgkin lymphoma. The source material was peripheral blood mononuclear cells (PBMCs), sampled before the fourth cycle of nivolumab.

The CDR3 DNA is TGTGCCAGCAGCTTAGTACAGCATGAGCAGTTCTTC. It is translated as CASSLVQHEQFF. This chain links TRBV7-2 with TRBJ2-1; D remains ambiguous. Deletions cut 1 base from V and 8 bases from J, with 6 bases between. CDR1 is SGHTA, CDR2 FQGNSA, per germline. The CDR3 consists of 12 residues.